There are a few counts of the clone carrying this T cell receptor (beta chain). These data belong to a study of STAT5B mutations in CD4+ large granular lymphocyte leukemia. Looking at the study overall: Healthy donors showed HLA-associated enrichment of the CDR3 'QG' motif.

Sequencing was at survey level. TCRdb keeps only in-frame clones here, not all; method: immunoSEQ multiplex PCR. The repertoire includes approximately 49,000 clones, roughly two thirds of them detected once, and less than 2% sits in the top ten. This TCR was sampled from a human donor in good health. Sequences were obtained from CD4+ T cells from blood buffy coats.

The CDR3 sequence: CASRMGGAGDQPQHF. The CDR3 region has the DNA TGTGCCAGTAGGATGGGGGGGGCAGGGGATCAGCCCCAGCATTTT. V and J are TRBV19 and TRBJ1-5, with D perhaps TRBD1 (6 bases). Germline CDR1 reads LNHDA; CDR2 reads SQIVND (reference sequence). The CDR3 loop spans 15 amino acids. With 6 bases removed from V and 5 bases from J, the gap between germline ends came to 17 bases.